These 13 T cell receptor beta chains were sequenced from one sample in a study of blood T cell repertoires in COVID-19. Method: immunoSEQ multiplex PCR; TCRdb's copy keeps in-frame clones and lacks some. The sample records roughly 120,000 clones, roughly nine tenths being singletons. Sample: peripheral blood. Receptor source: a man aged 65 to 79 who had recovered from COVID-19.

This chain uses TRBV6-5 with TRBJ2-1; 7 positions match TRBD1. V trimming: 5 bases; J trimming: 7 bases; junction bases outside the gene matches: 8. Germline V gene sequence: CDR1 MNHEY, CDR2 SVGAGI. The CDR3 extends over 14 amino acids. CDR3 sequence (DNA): TGTGCCAGCAGTCCATGGACAGGACGGAATGAGCAGTTCTTC. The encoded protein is CASSPWTGRNEQFF.

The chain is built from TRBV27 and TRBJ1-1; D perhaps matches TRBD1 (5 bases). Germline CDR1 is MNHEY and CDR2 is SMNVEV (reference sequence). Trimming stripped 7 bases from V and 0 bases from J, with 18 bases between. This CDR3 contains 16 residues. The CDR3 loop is CASKQGQGTMNTEAFF. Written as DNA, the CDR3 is TGTGCCAGCAAACAAGGGCAGGGCACAATGAACACTGAAGCTTTCTTT.

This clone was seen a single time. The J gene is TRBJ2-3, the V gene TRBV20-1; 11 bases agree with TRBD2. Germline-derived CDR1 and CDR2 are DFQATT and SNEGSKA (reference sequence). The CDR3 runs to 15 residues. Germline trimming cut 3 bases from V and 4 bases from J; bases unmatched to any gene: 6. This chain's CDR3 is CSASDPGLAADTQYF. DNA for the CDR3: TGCAGTGCTAGTGATCCGGGACTAGCGGCAGATACGCAGTATTTT.

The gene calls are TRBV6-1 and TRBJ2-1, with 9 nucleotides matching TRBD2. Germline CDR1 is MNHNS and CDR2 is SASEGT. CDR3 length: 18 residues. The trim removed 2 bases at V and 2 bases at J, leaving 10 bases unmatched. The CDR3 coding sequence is TGTGCCAGCAGTGAAAGGTTAGTGGCTAGCGGGACCTACAATGAGCAGTTCTTC. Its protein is CASSERLVASGTYNEQFF.

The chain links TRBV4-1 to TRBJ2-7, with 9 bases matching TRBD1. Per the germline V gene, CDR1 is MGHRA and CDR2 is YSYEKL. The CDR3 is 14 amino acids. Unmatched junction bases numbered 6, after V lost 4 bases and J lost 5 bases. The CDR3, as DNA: TGCGCCAGCAGCCTCCGGGACAGGGCCCACGAGCAGTACTTC. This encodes CASSLRDRAHEQYF.

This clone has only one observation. The CDR3 region has the DNA TGTGCCAGCAGCTTAAACGCAGGGTGGAATCAGCCCCAGCATTTT. Amino acid sequence: CASSLNAGWNQPQHF. This rearrangement joins TRBV7-2 to TRBJ1-5, with D possibly TRBD1 on 5 matching bases. Trimming shortened V by 2 bases and J by 4 bases, and 12 bases separated the two germline ends. This CDR3 is 15 amino acids long. CDR1 is SGHTA and CDR2 is FQGNSA in the germline V gene.

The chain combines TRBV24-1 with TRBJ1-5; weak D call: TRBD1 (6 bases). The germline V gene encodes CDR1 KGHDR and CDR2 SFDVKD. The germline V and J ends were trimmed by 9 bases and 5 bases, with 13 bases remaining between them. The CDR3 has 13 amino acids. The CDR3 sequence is CATAGEGYQPQHF. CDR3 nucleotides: TGTGCCACCGCAGGGGAAGGTTATCAGCCCCAGCATTTT.

The CDR3, as DNA: TGTGCCAGCAGCGACCTCCCGGGTCGTGTTAATGAAAAACTGTTTTTT. Amino acids: CASSDLPGRVNEKLFF. The rearrangement joins TRBV28 to TRBJ1-4; D is unresolved. Per the germline V gene, CDR1 is MDHEN and CDR2 is SYDVKM. CDR3 length equals 16 residues. V shed 6 bases and J shed 4 bases, with 18 bases lying between them.

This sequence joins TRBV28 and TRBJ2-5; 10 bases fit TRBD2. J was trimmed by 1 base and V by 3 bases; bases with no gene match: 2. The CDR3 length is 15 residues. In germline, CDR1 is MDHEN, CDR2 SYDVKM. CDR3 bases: TGTGCCAGCAGTTTGAGCGGGGGGGTCCAAGAGACCCAGTACTTC. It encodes CASSLSGGVQETQYF.

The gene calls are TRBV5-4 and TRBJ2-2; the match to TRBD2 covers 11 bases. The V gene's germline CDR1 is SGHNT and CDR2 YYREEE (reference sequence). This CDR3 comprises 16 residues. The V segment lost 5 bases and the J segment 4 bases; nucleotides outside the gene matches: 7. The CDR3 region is CASSVALAGGTGELFF. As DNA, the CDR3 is TGTGCCAGCAGTGTTGCCCTAGCGGGAGGCACCGGGGAGCTGTTTTTT.

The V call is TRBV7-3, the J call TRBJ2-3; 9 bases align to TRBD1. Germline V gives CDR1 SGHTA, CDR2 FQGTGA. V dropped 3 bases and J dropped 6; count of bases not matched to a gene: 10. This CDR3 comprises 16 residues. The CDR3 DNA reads TGTGCCAGCAGCTTTGATTCGGACAGGGGAAGGGATACGCAGTATTTT. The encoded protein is CASSFDSDRGRDTQYF.

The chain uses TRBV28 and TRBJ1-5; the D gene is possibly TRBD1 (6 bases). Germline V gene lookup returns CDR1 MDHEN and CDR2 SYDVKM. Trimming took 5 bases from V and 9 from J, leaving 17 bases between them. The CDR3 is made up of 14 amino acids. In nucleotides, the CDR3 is TGTGCCAGCAGTCCACCCGCCGGGACAAGGCCCCAGCATTTT. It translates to CASSPPAGTRPQHF.

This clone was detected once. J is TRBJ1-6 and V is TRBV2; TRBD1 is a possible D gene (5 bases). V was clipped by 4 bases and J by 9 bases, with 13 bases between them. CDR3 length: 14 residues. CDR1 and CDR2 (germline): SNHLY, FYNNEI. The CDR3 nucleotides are TGTGCCAGCAGTGTAGGGCAGGGAACTTCACCCCTCCACTTT. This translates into CASSVGQGTSPLHF.